These T cell receptor beta chains were read from a single sample in a study of cytomegalovirus exposure and HLA in healthy donors. Some clones are missing from TCRdb's copy, which holds only in-frame ones; the method was immunoSEQ multiplex PCR. The sample has 140,000 or so clones; 68% are singletons. Material for sequencing was PBMCs. The receptors derive from a man between 60 and 75 years old in good health and CMV-seronegative. Both conserved end residues are part of each CDR3. A D gene is named only where the DNA matches it firmly. Clone size is stated in some rows and not others, as once, few, many or a class when expanded.

cdr3_length d_call j_call v_call clone_size cdr3_aa cdr3_nt
12 TRBD1 TRBJ1-2 TRBV19 . CASNRQGNSYTF TGTGCCAGTAATAGACAGGGGAATAGCTACACCTTC
14 . TRBJ1-1 TRBV4-2 once CASSQWGRDTEAFF TGTGCCAGCAGCCAGTGGGGCAGAGACACTGAAGCTTTCTTT
15 . TRBJ2-1 TRBV18 . CASSPSGDFYNEQFF TGTGCCAGCTCACCATCCGGAGACTTCTACAATGAGCAGTTCTTC
15 . TRBJ1-5 TRBV19 . CASRVTGHSNQPQHF TGTGCCAGTAGGGTGACAGGCCATAGCAATCAGCCCCAGCATTTT
14 . TRBJ2-1 TRBV9 . CASSATGGFDEQFF TGTGCCAGCAGCGCCACTGGGGGGTTTGATGAGCAGTTCTTC
13 TRBD1 TRBJ1-2 TRBV29-1 . CSVGDRADYGYTF TGCAGCGTTGGGGACAGGGCGGACTATGGCTACACCTTC
13 . TRBJ1-4 TRBV19 . CASSTGHREKLFF TGTGCCAGTAGCACGGGACACCGGGAAAAACTGTTTTTT
9 . TRBJ1-1 TRBV7-9 . CASSPEAFF TGTGCCAGCAGCCCCGAGGCTTTCTTT
18 TRBD2 TRBJ2-1 TRBV18 . CASSPPGLAGGLSDEQFF TGTGCCAGCTCACCACCGGGGCTAGCGGGAGGTCTATCCGATGAGCAGTTCTTC
14 . TRBJ2-7 TRBV30 . CAWSVSPRGGEQYF TGTGCCTGGAGTGTATCCCCCAGAGGGGGCGAGCAGTACTTC
17 TRBD1 TRBJ1-5 TRBV7-9 once CSSSFRQGDGGNQPQHF TGTTCCAGCAGCTTCCGACAGGGGGATGGGGGTAATCAGCCCCAGCATTTT
14 . TRBJ2-1 TRBV5-1 . CASSWVGVGDEQFF TGCGCCAGCAGCTGGGTAGGGGTAGGAGATGAGCAGTTCTTC
13 TRBD1 TRBJ2-7 TRBV19 . CASSDRGSYEQYF TGTGCCAGCTCGGACAGGGGATCCTACGAGCAGTACTTC
14 TRBD1 TRBJ1-4 TRBV5-8 . CASSSEGANEKLFF TGTGCCAGCAGCTCCGAGGGGGCGAATGAAAAACTGTTTTTT
14 . TRBJ2-7 TRBV4-1 . CASRGEVSSYEQYF TGCGCCAGCAGAGGGGAGGTAAGCTCCTACGAGCAGTACTTC
15 TRBD1 TRBJ2-2 TRBV7-9 few CASSLGDSNTGELFF TGTGCCAGCAGCTTAGGGGACAGCAACACCGGGGAGCTGTTTTTT
14 . TRBJ1-2 TRBV4-1 once CASSHSRGDYGYTF TGCGCCAGCAGCCACTCCAGGGGAGACTATGGCTACACCTTC
12 . TRBJ2-4 TRBV5-6 . CASSTQGNIQYF TGTGCCAGCAGCACACAGGGAAACATTCAGTACTTC
20 . TRBJ2-7 TRBV6-1 . CASSERQGASSGLPPYEQYF TGTGCCAGCAGTGAGCGCCAGGGGGCGTCTAGCGGTCTCCCGCCCTACGAGCAGTACTTC
13 TRBD1 TRBJ2-7 TRBV19 once CASSTTGTYEQYF TGTGCCAGTAGCACGACAGGGACATACGAGCAGTACTTC
13 . TRBJ1-2 TRBV11-2 . CASSSRQVSGYTF TGTGCCAGCAGCTCGCGACAAGTGTCTGGCTACACCTTC
14 . TRBJ1-2 TRBV28 . CASSSRLGGYGYTF TGTGCCAGCAGTTCCCGGTTAGGGGGCTATGGCTACACCTTC
14 TRBD1 TRBJ2-7 TRBV2 . CASSLGQDHYEQYF TGTGCCAGCAGTTTAGGACAGGACCATTACGAGCAGTACTTC
19 TRBD2 TRBJ2-1 TRBV7-2 . CASSPPPGLAGNIYNEQFF TGTGCCAGCAGCCCCCCACCTGGACTAGCGGGAAACATCTACAATGAGCAGTTCTTC
14 . TRBJ1-1 TRBV9 few CASGEGRGNTEAFF TGTGCCAGCGGAGAGGGGCGGGGGAACACTGAAGCTTTCTTT
14 . TRBJ1-4 TRBV28 . CASNYPSGNEKLFF TGTGCCAGCAATTACCCTTCAGGGAATGAAAAACTGTTTTTT
14 . TRBJ1-1 TRBV18 . CASSPQGGDTEAFF TGTGCCAGCTCACCACAGGGAGGGGACACTGAAGCTTTCTTT
17 TRBD2 TRBJ2-2 TRBV18 . CASSRGLSGSNTGELFF TGTGCCAGCTCTCGGGGCCTTAGCGGGTCTAACACCGGGGAGCTGTTTTTT
15 . TRBJ1-5 TRBV7-3 few CASSPSAGSNQPQHF TGTGCCAGCAGCCCTTCTGCGGGTAGCAATCAGCCCCAGCATTTT
17 TRBD2 TRBJ2-1 TRBV29-1 . CSVLMFGRRGVYNEQFF TGCAGCGTTCTGATGTTTGGGCGGCGGGGGGTTTACAATGAGCAGTTCTTC
16 TRBD2 TRBJ2-1 TRBV7-8 few CASSLGTSGTNNEQFF TGTGCCAGCAGCTTAGGGACTAGCGGGACGAACAATGAGCAGTTCTTC
13 . TRBJ1-2 TRBV7-2 . CASSLNPRYGYTF TGTGCCAGCAGCTTAAACCCTAGATATGGCTACACCTTC
13 . TRBJ1-1 TRBV15 . CATSIHINTEAFF TGTGCCACCAGCATCCACATAAACACTGAAGCTTTCTTT
15 TRBD1 TRBJ1-3 TRBV9 . CASSPTTGVGNTIYF TGTGCCAGCAGCCCTACCACAGGGGTAGGAAACACCATATATTTT
16 TRBD2 TRBJ2-3 TRBV5-1 once CASSPGLAGTTDTQYF TGCGCCAGCAGCCCGGGACTAGCGGGAACCACAGATACGCAGTATTTT
16 . TRBJ1-4 TRBV5-4 . CASSPRTAATNEKLFF TGTGCCAGCAGCCCCAGGACAGCTGCAACTAATGAAAAACTGTTTTTT
19 TRBD1 TRBJ1-5 TRBV7-6 . CASSLARGQGWESNQPQHF TGTGCCAGCAGCTTAGCGCGGGGACAGGGATGGGAAAGCAATCAGCCCCAGCATTTT
13 . TRBJ2-5 TRBV30 . CAWSVLAKETQYF TGTGCCTGGAGTGTTCTAGCGAAAGAGACCCAGTACTTC
13 TRBD1 TRBJ2-7 TRBV30 . CAWGGTGSYEQYF TGTGCCTGGGGAGGGACAGGCTCCTACGAGCAGTACTTC
15 . TRBJ2-5 TRBV5-4 . CASSLVGRGLETQYF TGTGCCAGCAGCTTGGTTGGGCGGGGGCTAGAGACCCAGTACTTC